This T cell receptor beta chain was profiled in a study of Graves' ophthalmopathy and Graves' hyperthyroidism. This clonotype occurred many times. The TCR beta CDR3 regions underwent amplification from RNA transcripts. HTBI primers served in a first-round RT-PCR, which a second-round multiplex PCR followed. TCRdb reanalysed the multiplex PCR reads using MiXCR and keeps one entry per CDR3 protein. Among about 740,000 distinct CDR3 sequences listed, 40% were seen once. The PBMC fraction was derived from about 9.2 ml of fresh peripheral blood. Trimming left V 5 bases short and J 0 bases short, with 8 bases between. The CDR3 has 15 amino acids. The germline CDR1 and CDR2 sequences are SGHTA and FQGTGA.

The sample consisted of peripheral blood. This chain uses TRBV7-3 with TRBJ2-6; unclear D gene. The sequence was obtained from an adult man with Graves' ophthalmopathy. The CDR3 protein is CASSPEASGANVLTF. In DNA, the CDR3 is TGTGCCAGCAGCCCCGAGGCCTCTGGGGCCAACGTCCTGACTTTC.